Listed here are 5 T cell receptor beta chains from one sample, sequenced in a study of blood T cell repertoires in COVID-19. Using immunoSEQ multiplex PCR, the repertoire was profiled, and TCRdb retains in-frame clones only, with some absent. The table includes tens of thousands of clones, around 87% detected once. Specimen: peripheral blood. Source of these receptors: a human donor with acute or convalescent COVID-19. The donor label of this sample is uncertain.

This rearrangement joins TRBV6-5 to TRBJ1-2; 7 nucleotides line up with TRBD1. CDR1 and CDR2 (germline): MNHEY, SVGAGI. The CDR3 is 14 amino acids. V was clipped by 6 bases and J by 1 base; unmatched bases: 5. DNA of the CDR3: TGTGCCAGCAGACCCCGACAGGGTAACTATGGCTACACCTTC. It is translated as CASRPRQGNYGYTF.

Of note for this clone: Other DNA sequences of this sample code for an identical CDR3. The gene calls are TRBV18 and TRBJ1-4; a weak D match, TRBD1 (6 bases). The germline V gene has CDR1 KGHSH and CDR2 LQKENI. The germline V and J ends were trimmed by 5 bases and 4 bases, with 8 bases remaining between them. CDR3 length: 13 residues. The CDR3 DNA sequence: TGTGCCAGCTCAGGACAGCTTAATGAAAAACTGTTTTTT. Its translation is CASSGQLNEKLFF.

This chain joins TRBV10-3 and TRBJ1-1; 7 positions match TRBD1. Germline V gene lookup returns CDR1 ENHRY and CDR2 SYGVKD. CDR3 length equals 15 residues. V trimming: 6 bases; J trimming: 5 bases; junction bases outside the gene matches: 12. CDR3: CAISGTVTMGTEAFF. CDR3 DNA: TGTGCCATCAGCGGGACAGTCACCATGGGGACTGAAGCTTTCTTT.

This clone has just one count. The V call is TRBV5-1, the J call TRBJ1-4; TRBD1 agrees at 7 bases. The V and J ends lost 0 bases and 8 bases, in that order; junction bases with no gene match: 7. Germline V gene lookup returns CDR1 SGHRS and CDR2 YFSETQ. The CDR3 runs to 15 residues. Here the CDR3 reads CASSLEGGAWEKLFF. The CDR3 nucleotides are TGCGCCAGCAGCTTGGAAGGGGGCGCTTGGGAAAAACTGTTTTTT.

This clone has just one count. This chain links TRBV5-3 with TRBJ2-5; maybe TRBD1 (6 bases). TRBV5-3 carries the ORF label, with uncertain function. The V gene lost 4 bases and the J gene lost 2 bases, with 15 bases spanning the gap. CDR3 length: 15 residues. DNA of the CDR3: TGTGCCAGAAGCATACCGGACAGCTTACAAGAGACCCAGTACTTC. The encoded protein is CARSIPDSLQETQYF.